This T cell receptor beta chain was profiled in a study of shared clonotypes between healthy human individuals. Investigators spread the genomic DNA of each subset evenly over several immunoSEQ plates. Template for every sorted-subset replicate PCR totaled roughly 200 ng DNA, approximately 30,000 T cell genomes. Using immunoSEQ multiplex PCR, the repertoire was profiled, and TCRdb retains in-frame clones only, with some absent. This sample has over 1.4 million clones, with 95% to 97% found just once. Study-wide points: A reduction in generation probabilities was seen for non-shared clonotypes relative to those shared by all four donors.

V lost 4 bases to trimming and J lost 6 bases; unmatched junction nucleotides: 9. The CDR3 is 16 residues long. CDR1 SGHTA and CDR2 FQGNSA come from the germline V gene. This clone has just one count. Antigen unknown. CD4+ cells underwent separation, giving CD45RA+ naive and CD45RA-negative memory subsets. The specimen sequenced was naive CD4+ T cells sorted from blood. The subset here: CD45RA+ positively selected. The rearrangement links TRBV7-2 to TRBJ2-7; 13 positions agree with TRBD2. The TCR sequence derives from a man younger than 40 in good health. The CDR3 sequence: CASSSQRTSGRSEQYF. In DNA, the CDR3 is TGTGCCAGCAGCTCACAGAGGACTAGCGGGAGATCCGAGCAGTACTTC.